Only one count was recorded for the clone carrying this T cell receptor beta chain. Per the original methods: Reference gene primer amplification gave nucleated cell count estimates. Produced via immunoSEQ multiplex PCR; TCRdb's table is partial and in-frame only. V and J calls and clone size are copied from that table; D and trimming were computed from the DNA. The repertoire holds approximately 150,000 clones, with about 86% as singletons. V was cut by 6 bases and J by 5 bases, with 22 bases left in between. CDR1 is SGHAT and CDR2 is FQDESV in the germline V gene (reference sequence). The CDR3 consists of 16 residues. The data were taken from a study of blood T cell repertoires in COVID-19. Background on the study: The study drew acute and convalescent COVID-19 samples from the United States, Italy and Spain. T cells, B-cell-depleted T cells, or PBMCs provided the cDNA or gDNA that served as material.

The TCR comes from an elderly woman with acute or convalescent COVID-19. The chain combines TRBV11-1 with TRBJ1-1; TRBD1 is a possible D gene (5 bases). Material for sequencing was peripheral blood. The CDR3 DNA sequence: TGTGCCAGCAGTCCAAAAGCATTGGGGGGAAGAACTGAAGCTTTCTTT. This sequence encodes CASSPKALGGRTEAFF.